Reported below is one T cell receptor beta chain. The clone's antigen remains unknown. The input lacks base qualities; no much larger clone sits a single base away. Using the immunoSEQ multiplex PCR assay, the TCRB and TCRAD loci were amplified from a standardized quantity of quality-controlled genomic DNA. The amplicons spanned the V(D)J region and were long enough to cover the CDR3 and allow V and J genes to be identified. The amplicons were sequenced on an Illumina platform via the commercial immunoSEQ service. Under the source paper's analysis protocol: Primer bias and sequencing errors were corrected as previously described, and TCRAD and TCRB definitions were based on the IMGT database. The repertoires were analysed using immunoSEQ Analyzer 3.0 and VDJTools for basic statistics, V/J segment usage, diversity estimates, rarefaction and pairwise overlap. Chao1, ChaoE, Efron-Thisted, Shannon and inverse Simpson indices were used to estimate diversity, which was also estimated on datasets down-sampled to the smallest sample. Repertoire overlap used strict matching of CDR3 nucleotide sequence, V gene and J gene, with Jaccard-based multidimensional scaling clustering. This immuneACCESS table, as held by TCRdb, lists in-frame sequences with V and J called but not all clones. Of the missing ones, under half trace to an unresolved V gene in checked studies; the others have no known cause. For V, J and clone size, that table is used; D and trimming come from the DNA. This sample holds under 150,000 clones; over 85% were observed only once. 0.02% to 0.03% of the sample is held by the ten biggest clonotypes.

Thymus tissue was obtained as surgical resects removed during corrective cardiac surgery. Immunologically healthy infants undergoing open corrective cardiac surgery for congenital heart defects in Finland were used as donors. Thymocytes were mechanically released from the tissue and were stored as pellets of 10-30 million cells at -70 degrees C. A QIAsymphony instrument was used to extract genomic DNA from frozen cell pellets. These data come from a study of human thymus T cells (dated by TCRdb to the early 2020s). In terms of the full investigation: TCR alpha and beta repertoires from about eight infant thymus samples and a few related peripheral blood samples were characterized in the study. Donor ages ranged from about 6 to 250 days, and the cohort comprised 5 to 7 male and two female infants.

V is clipped by 3 bases and J by 5 bases, and the sequence between their germline boundaries is 10 bases long. From the cysteine up to the phenylalanine, the CDR3 has a length of 13 residues. The DNA shown is the 39-base CDR3, in frame from base 1. The germline V gene encodes CDR1 SEHNR and CDR2 FQNEAQ (reference sequence). Study-wide conclusions, independent of this receptor: On average, approximately 800,000 unique TCRB clonotypes were obtained from thymus samples, compared with roughly 89,000 from blood samples. Highly overlapping thymic TCR repertoires among unrelated individuals were reported in the related research. Both the thymic and the peripheral blood repertoires appeared to show biased V and J gene segment usage.

The TCR originated in a boy under two years old with a congenital heart defect but otherwise immunologically healthy. The rearrangement combines TRBV7-9 with TRBJ2-5; TRBD2 is perhaps the D gene, given 5 matching bases. Sequenced input: thymus tissue. The DNA sequence is TGTGCCAGCAGCTTTACGGACTGGGAGACCCAGTACTTC. Its protein is CASSFTDWETQYF.